Listed below are T cell receptor beta chains from one sample, sequenced in a study of T-cell memory formation after mild COVID-19. TCRdb re-called the 5' RACE reads with MiXCR, one entry per CDR3 protein. Found here are roughly 250,000 distinct CDR3 sequences, 15% to 20% of them singletons; the top ten hold around 3.4%. The sequenced sample consisted of PBMCs or a T cell subset sorted from them (not recorded which). These receptors all come from a man between 18 and 35 years old who had mild COVID-19 (a few samples of this study predate the infection). Cell type and time point are not known. The CDR3 runs from the conserved cysteine through the conserved F or W. D genes are given only for firm matches. A row's size may be missing; if present it is once, few, many or a size class.

CASSFSIVSPLHF,TGTGCCAGCAGCTTTTCTATAGTTTCACCCCTCCACTTT,.,TRBV7-2,TRBJ1-6,.
CASQRGDYNEQFF,TGCGCCAGCCAGAGAGGGGACTACAATGAGCAGTTCTTC,.,TRBV5-1,TRBJ2-1,.
CASSLGLRGEAFF,TGTGCCAGCAGTTTGGGTCTCCGTGGTGAAGCTTTCTTT,.,TRBV12-3/TRBV12-4,TRBJ1-1,.
CASSYGTSNTGELFF,TGTGCCAGCAGTTACGGAACAAGTAACACCGGGGAGCTGTTTTTT,.,TRBV6-2/TRBV6-3,TRBJ2-2,.
CASSRGDNLAQFF,TGCGCCAGCAGCCGAGGGGACAACTTGGCGCAGTTCTTC,few,TRBV4-1,TRBJ2-1,.
CASSLGQGPSNQPQHF,TGTGCCAGCAGTTTGGGTCAGGGCCCGAGCAATCAGCCCCAGCATTTT,.,TRBV6-6,TRBJ1-5,.
CATRRQPNTGELFF,TGTGCCACCCGGAGACAGCCCAACACCGGGGAGCTGTTTTTT,few,TRBV7-2,TRBJ2-2,.
CATPRQGASQGYRPQHF,TGTGCCACCCCCAGACAGGGGGCGTCGCAAGGTTATCGGCCCCAGCATTTT,.,TRBV6-4,TRBJ1-5,TRBD1
CSASDGTEAFF,TGCAGTGCTTCGGACGGAACTGAAGCTTTCTTT,.,TRBV20-1,TRBJ1-1,.
CASSLERGSLEQFF,TGCGCCAGCAGCTTGGAGCGGGGGTCGCTTGAGCAGTTCTTC,.,TRBV5-1,TRBJ2-1,TRBD2
CASSLFSEDTQYF,TGCGCCAGCAGCTTGTTTAGCGAAGATACGCAGTATTTT,.,TRBV5-1,TRBJ2-3,.
CASSDRTRDREGPLGNEQFF,TGTGCCAGCAGTGATCGCACACGGGACAGGGAGGGTCCCTTAGGGAATGAGCAGTTCTTC,.,TRBV2,TRBJ2-1,TRBD1
CASSQDPPADIFSYEQYF,TGTGCCAGCAGCCAAGATCCCCCGGCGGACATCTTCTCCTACGAGCAGTACTTC,.,TRBV4-2,TRBJ2-7,.
CASSMRESSYEQYF,TGTGCCAGTAGTATGAGGGAAAGCTCCTACGAGCAGTACTTC,few,TRBV19,TRBJ2-7,.
CASSPLAGRPQTQYF,TGCGCCAGCAGCCCGCTAGCGGGCCGCCCCCAAACGCAGTATTTT,.,TRBV4-3,TRBJ2-3,TRBD2
CASTGFSNQPQHF,TGTGCCAGCACGGGCTTTAGCAATCAGCCCCAGCATTTT,.,TRBV6-5,TRBJ1-5,.
CASSRVGENQPQHF,TGTGCCAGCAGTAGGGTGGGGGAGAATCAGCCCCAGCATTTT,.,TRBV6-6,TRBJ1-5,.
CSARKPGLAANTGELFF,TGCAGTGCTAGAAAGCCGGGACTAGCGGCGAACACCGGGGAGCTGTTTTTT,many,TRBV20-1,TRBJ2-2,TRBD2
CASSHGTGGDEQFF,TGCGCCAGCAGCCATGGGACAGGGGGCGATGAGCAGTTCTTC,.,TRBV5-1,TRBJ2-1,TRBD1
CASSGGTPKETQYF,TGTGCCAGCAGCGGGGGGACACCCAAAGAGACCCAGTACTTC,.,TRBV12-3/TRBV12-4,TRBJ2-5,.
CASSPGQVGIGYEQYF,TGTGCCAGCAGTCCGGGACAGGTGGGCATCGGCTACGAGCAGTACTTC,few,TRBV12-3/TRBV12-4,TRBJ2-7,TRBD1
CASSRGQGGNTEAFF,TGTGCCAGCAGCCGCGGACAGGGGGGGAACACTGAAGCTTTCTTT,many,TRBV4-2,TRBJ1-1,TRBD1
CATSGPDVHEQFF,TGTGCCACCAGTGGTCCCGACGTGCATGAGCAGTTCTTC,.,TRBV24-1,TRBJ2-1,.
CASSLGQGPEAFF,TGCGCCAGCAGCCTAGGACAGGGTCCTGAAGCTTTCTTT,.,TRBV5-1,TRBJ1-1,TRBD1
CASSAGLAGGPSSYNEQFF,TGCGCCAGCAGCGCGGGACTAGCGGGGGGTCCAAGCTCCTACAATGAGCAGTTCTTC,few,TRBV5-1,TRBJ2-1,TRBD2
CASSEGSVHEQYF,TGCGCCAGCAGTGAGGGGTCCGTCCACGAGCAGTACTTC,.,TRBV10-1,TRBJ2-7,.
CANQAGSYNEQFF,TGTGCCAACCAAGCGGGATCCTACAATGAGCAGTTCTTC,few,TRBV7-9,TRBJ2-1,TRBD2
CATSRGARREQFF,TGTGCCACCTCACGGGGGGCCCGAAGGGAGCAGTTCTTC,few,TRBV6-2/TRBV6-3,TRBJ2-1,.
CASSYLLAGGYEQYF,TGTGCCAGCAGTTACTTATTAGCGGGGGGTTACGAGCAGTACTTC,few,TRBV6-5,TRBJ2-7,TRBD2
CASSPSGVTDTQYF,TGTGCCAGCAGCCCTTCCGGGGTGACAGATACGCAGTATTTT,few,TRBV14,TRBJ2-3,.
CSVELGYTQYF,TGCAGCGTTGAACTGGGGTACACGCAGTATTTT,.,TRBV29-1,TRBJ2-3,.
CASSPYPSTDTQYF,TGTGCCAGCTCACCTTATCCTAGCACAGATACGCAGTATTTT,few,TRBV18,TRBJ2-3,.
CASSPGSYTEAFF,TGTGCCAGCAGCCCCGGGAGTTACACTGAAGCTTTCTTT,.,TRBV14,TRBJ1-1,.
CASSIGQTTQYF,TGTGCCAGCAGTATTGGACAGACCACGCAGTATTTT,.,TRBV5-4,TRBJ2-3,.
CSARNGGITGELFF,TGCAGTGCTAGAAACGGGGGAATTACCGGGGAGCTGTTTTTT,.,TRBV20-1,TRBJ2-2,.
CASTREGLHSPLHF,TGTGCCAGCACTCGGGAGGGGCTACATTCACCCCTCCACTTT,.,TRBV7-9,TRBJ1-6,.
CASSLRTFTYNEQFF,TGTGCCAGCAGCTTGAGGACATTTACCTACAATGAGCAGTTCTTC,few,TRBV7-2,TRBJ2-1,.
CASSPPQLYGYTF,TGTGCCAGCAGTCCCCCCCAGCTCTATGGCTACACCTTC,.,TRBV28,TRBJ1-2,.
CASSLGGLAGKETQYF,TGCGCCAGCAGCTTGGGGGGACTAGCGGGTAAAGAGACCCAGTACTTC,.,TRBV5-1,TRBJ2-5,TRBD2
CASSLNGNEQFF,TGTGCCAGCAGCTTAAATGGGAATGAGCAGTTCTTC,.,TRBV7-3,TRBJ2-1,.
CASSQAGLAGGLGDTQYF,TGTGCCAGCAGCCAGGCTGGACTAGCGGGGGGCCTGGGAGATACGCAGTATTTT,many,TRBV4-2,TRBJ2-3,TRBD2
CAAYTDSSQYGYTF,TGTGCCGCCTACACCGACAGTTCCCAGTATGGCTACACCTTC,.,TRBV10-3,TRBJ1-2,.
CASSYSLAGGITDTQYF,TGTGCCAGCAGTTACTCCTTGGCGGGGGGCATCACAGATACGCAGTATTTT,few,TRBV6-5,TRBJ2-3,TRBD2